This section outlines one TCR beta chain sequence together with its context. The CDR3 is 14 amino acids. Germline assignment: CDR1 LNHDA and CDR2 SQIVND (reference sequence). Trimming took off 2 bases at V and 1 base at J, with 8 bases between the two ends. This specimen belongs to a study of cytomegalovirus exposure and HLA in healthy donors. PCR involved 60 Vbeta and 13 Jbeta primers. This table comes from immunoSEQ multiplex PCR, and its TCRdb copy is limited to in-frame clones, with some not included. The sample holds roughly 100,000 clones; around 82% are singletons and the top ten take about 1.7%.

This receptor was taken from a woman between 35 and 50 years old in good health and CMV-seronegative. The V gene is TRBV19, the J gene TRBJ1-1; D call uncertain. Sequencing was performed on PBMCs. DNA of the CDR3: TGTGCCAGTAGTATATCTAGCGGGAACACTGAAGCTTTCTTT. It codes for CASSISSGNTEAFF.